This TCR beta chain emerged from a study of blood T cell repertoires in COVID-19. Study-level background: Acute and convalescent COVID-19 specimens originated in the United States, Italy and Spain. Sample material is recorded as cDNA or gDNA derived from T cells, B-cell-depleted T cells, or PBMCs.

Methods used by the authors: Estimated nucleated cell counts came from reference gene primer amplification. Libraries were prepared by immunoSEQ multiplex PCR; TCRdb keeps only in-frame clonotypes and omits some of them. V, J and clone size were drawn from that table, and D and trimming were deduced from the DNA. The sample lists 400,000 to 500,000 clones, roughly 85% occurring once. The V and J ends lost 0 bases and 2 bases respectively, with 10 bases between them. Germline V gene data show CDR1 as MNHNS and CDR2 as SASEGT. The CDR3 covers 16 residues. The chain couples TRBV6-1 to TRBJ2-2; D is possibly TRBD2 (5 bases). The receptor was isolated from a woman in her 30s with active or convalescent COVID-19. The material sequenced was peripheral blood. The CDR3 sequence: CASSEASVPNTGELFF. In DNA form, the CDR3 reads TGTGCCAGCAGTGAAGCTAGCGTCCCAAACACCGGGGAGCTGTTTTTT.